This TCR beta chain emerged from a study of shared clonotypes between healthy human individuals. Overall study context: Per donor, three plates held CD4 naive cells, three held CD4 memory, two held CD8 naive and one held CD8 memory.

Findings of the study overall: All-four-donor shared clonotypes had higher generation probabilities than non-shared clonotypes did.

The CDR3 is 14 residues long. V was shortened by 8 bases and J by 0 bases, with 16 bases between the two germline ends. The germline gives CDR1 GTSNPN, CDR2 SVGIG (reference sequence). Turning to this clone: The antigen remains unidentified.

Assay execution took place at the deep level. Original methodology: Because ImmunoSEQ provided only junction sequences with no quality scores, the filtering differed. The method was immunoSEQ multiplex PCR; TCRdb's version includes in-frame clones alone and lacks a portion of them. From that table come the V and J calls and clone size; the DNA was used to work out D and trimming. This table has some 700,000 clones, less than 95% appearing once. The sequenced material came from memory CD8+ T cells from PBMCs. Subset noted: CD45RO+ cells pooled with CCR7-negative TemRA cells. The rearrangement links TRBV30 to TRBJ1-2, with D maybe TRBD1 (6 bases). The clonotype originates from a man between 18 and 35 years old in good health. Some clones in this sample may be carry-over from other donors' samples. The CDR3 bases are TGTGCCGCGGAGGGACATCGAGCTAACTATGGCTACACCTTC. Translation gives CAAEGHRANYGYTF.